This T cell receptor beta chain was recovered during a study of blood T cells in healthy people across ages. Note on this clonotype: Sequence at one end of the junction differs from germline and may be a read error.

CDR1 and CDR2 from the germline V gene are PRHDT and FYEKMQ (reference sequence). The CDR3 consists of 17 residues. Together with a sample-barcoded 5' primer, a J-beta primer mix was included in a second PCR lasting about 7 to 11 cycles. TCRdb analysed the 5' RACE reads with MiXCR anew, one entry per CDR3 protein. Of about 800,000 distinct CDR3 sequences listed, 20% to 25% are singletons. These same data were also listed under a study on T cells of mothers and their children.

The chain uses TRBV13 and TRBJ2-1; 11 nucleotides line up with TRBD2. The receptor was isolated from a boy younger than 18 in good health. The source material was blood. The CDR3 nucleotides read TGTACCAGCAGCTTTAGTACCGGGACTAGCGGTTACAATGAGCAGTTCTTC. This encodes CTSSFSTGTSGYNEQFF.